A selection of T cell receptor beta chains follows, all from one sample in a study of T cell repertoires in cytomegalovirus infection. Using its own MiXCR run on the reads, TCRdb lists one record per CDR3 protein. The sample holds 510,000 or so distinct CDR3 sequences, about a quarter seen once. The sample consisted of PBMCs. These TCRs come from a human donor in good health (CMV status not recorded). Some clones in this sample may be carry-over from other donors' samples. CDR3s include the opening cysteine and the closing phenylalanine or tryptophan. A D gene is named only where the DNA matches it firmly. Clone size, where shown, is once, few, many, or a class for clones that have expanded.

j_gene	v_gene	abundance	d_gene	CDR3nt	CDR3aa
TRBJ2-7	TRBV4-3	-	TRBD1	TGCGCCAGCAGCCCGGGGACAGGGGTGGACTACGAGCAGTACTTC	CASSPGTGVDYEQYF
TRBJ2-1	TRBV6-1	-	TRBD2	TGTGCCAGCAGACGACTAGCGGGAGGGATGAGCTCCTACAATGAGCAGTTCTTC	CASRRLAGGMSSYNEQFF
TRBJ2-7	TRBV6-2/TRBV6-3	many	TRBD1	TGTGCCAGCAGCTTTCTTGACGGGACAGTTTACGAGCAGTACTTC	CASSFLDGTVYEQYF
TRBJ2-4	TRBV7-2	few	-	TGTGCCAGCAGCTCAATGAGCCGTATGGGGGACATTCAGTACTTC	CASSSMSRMGDIQYF
TRBJ1-5	TRBV19	-	TRBD1	TGTGCCAGTAGTATTAAAAGGACAGGGAGTAAAACATCGTGGGGCAATCAGCCCCAGCATTTT	CASSIKRTGSKTSWGNQPQHF
TRBJ2-5	TRBV11-3	few	TRBD2	TGTGCCAGCAGCCCGCCCGCGGGAGTGGCAGAGACCCAGTACTTC	CASSPPAGVAETQYF
TRBJ1-3	TRBV10-3	once	-	TGTGCCATTCGGGAAGGGCCTGGAAACACCATATATTTT	CAIREGPGNTIYF
TRBJ2-7	TRBV28	-	TRBD1	TGTGCCAGCAGCTCCTCGACAGGGGTTTACGAGCAGTACTTC	CASSSSTGVYEQYF
TRBJ2-7	TRBV7-6	-	-	TGTGCCAGCAGCGACCGGGGCGGTGCCTACGAGCAGTACTTC	CASSDRGGAYEQYF
TRBJ1-5	TRBV6-1	many	-	TGTGCCAGCAGACCGGGACACTATAGCAATCAGCCCCAGCATTTT	CASRPGHYSNQPQHF
TRBJ2-6	TRBV7-2	many	-	TGTGCCAGCAGTCGACTCTCTGGGGCCAACGTCCTGACTTTC	CASSRLSGANVLTF
TRBJ2-7	TRBV20-1	once	-	TGCAGTGCTAGAGAGAGGAACCGAACCGGGACCCTAATATACGAGCAGTACTTC	CSARERNRTGTLIYEQYF
TRBJ2-5	TRBV7-8	few	TRBD2	TGTGCCAGCAGCCAAACTAGCGGGAGCAGGAAGACCCAGTACTTC	CASSQTSGSRKTQYF
TRBJ2-3	TRBV5-6	few	TRBD2	TGTGCCAGCAGTCCCATAGCGGGAGGCACAGATACGCAGTATTTT	CASSPIAGGTDTQYF
TRBJ1-1	TRBV5-1	few	-	TGCGCCAGCAGCTCGGGTCCAGGGAAAGCTTTCTTT	CASSSGPGKAFF
TRBJ2-1	TRBV7-3	many	TRBD2	TGTGCCAGCAGCCCCCAGGGACTAGCGGGATACAATGAGCAGTTCTTC	CASSPQGLAGYNEQFF
TRBJ1-2	TRBV6-2/TRBV6-3	-	TRBD1	TGTGCCAGCAGCCATGACAGGGTGGTTCAAGACTACACCTTC	CASSHDRVVQDYTF
TRBJ2-3	TRBV11-2	-	TRBD2	TGTGCCAGCAGCTTGGGACTAGCGACACGCGATACGCAGTATTTT	CASSLGLATRDTQYF
TRBJ1-1	TRBV19	-	-	TGTGCCAGTAGTTTACGAGGGCTATTCAACACTGAAGCTTTCTTT	CASSLRGLFNTEAFF
TRBJ2-5	TRBV7-2	many	-	TGTGCCAGCAGGGGAAACTGGAAAGAGACCCAGTACTTC	CASRGNWKETQYF
TRBJ2-2	TRBV5-6	many	-	TGTGCCAGCATCTTCACCGGGGAGCTGTTTTTT	CASIFTGELFF
TRBJ1-1	TRBV7-2	many	-	TGTGCCAGCAGCTTAGGCCTTGGGCAGGGGCGGCAAGCTTTCTTT	CASSLGLGQGRQAFF
TRBJ2-7	TRBV4-1	-	TRBD2	TGCGCCAGCAGCCAAGAGGAGGGTAGCGGGGCCTACGAGCAGTACTTC	CASSQEEGSGAYEQYF
TRBJ2-1	TRBV7-2	many	TRBD2	TGTGCCAGCAGCTTAGTGGGCGGGAGAGTTGAAAATGAGCAGTTCTTC	CASSLVGGRVENEQFF
TRBJ2-1	TRBV7-2	-	-	TGTGCCAGCAGCTTACTGGCAGGGCGCAGTGATGAGCAGTTCTTC	CASSLLAGRSDEQFF
TRBJ2-3	TRBV7-2	-	-	TGTGCCAGCAGCTTCATCCAGGGAAGCACAGATACGCAGTATTTT	CASSFIQGSTDTQYF
TRBJ2-2	TRBV29-1	-	TRBD2	TGCAGCGCCACGACGGGGGGGGCAAACACCGGGGAGCTGTTTTTT	CSATTGGANTGELFF
TRBJ2-5	TRBV7-2	-	-	TGTGCCAGCAGCCCCTATGGTGGCGAGACCCAGTACTTC	CASSPYGGETQYF